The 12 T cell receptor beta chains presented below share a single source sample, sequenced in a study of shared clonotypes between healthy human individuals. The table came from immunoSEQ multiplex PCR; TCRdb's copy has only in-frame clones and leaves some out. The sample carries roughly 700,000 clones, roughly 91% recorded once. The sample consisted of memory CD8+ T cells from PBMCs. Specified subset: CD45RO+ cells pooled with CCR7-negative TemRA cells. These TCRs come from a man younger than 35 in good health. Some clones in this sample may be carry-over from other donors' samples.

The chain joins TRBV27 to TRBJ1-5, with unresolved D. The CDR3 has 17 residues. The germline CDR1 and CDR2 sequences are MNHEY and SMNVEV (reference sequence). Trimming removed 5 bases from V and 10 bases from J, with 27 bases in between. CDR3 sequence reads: CASSPTSTRVPDGPQHF. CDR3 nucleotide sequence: TGTGCCAGCAGTCCGACATCGACACGGGTCCCGGACGGCCCCCAGCATTTT.

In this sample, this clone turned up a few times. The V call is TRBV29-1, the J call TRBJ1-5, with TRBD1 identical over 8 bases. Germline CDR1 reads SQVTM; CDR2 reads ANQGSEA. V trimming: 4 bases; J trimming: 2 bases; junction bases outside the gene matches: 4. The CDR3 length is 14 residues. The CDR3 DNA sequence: TGCAGCGTTGTGACAGGGGATGGCAATCAGCCCCAGCATTTT. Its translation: CSVVTGDGNQPQHF.

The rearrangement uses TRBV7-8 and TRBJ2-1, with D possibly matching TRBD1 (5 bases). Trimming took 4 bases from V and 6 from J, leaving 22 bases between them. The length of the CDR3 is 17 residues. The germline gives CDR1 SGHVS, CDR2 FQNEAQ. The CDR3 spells CASSSYSRVSGSNEQFF. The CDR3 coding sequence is TGTGCCAGCAGCTCCTACTCCAGGGTATCTGGTAGCAATGAGCAGTTCTTC.

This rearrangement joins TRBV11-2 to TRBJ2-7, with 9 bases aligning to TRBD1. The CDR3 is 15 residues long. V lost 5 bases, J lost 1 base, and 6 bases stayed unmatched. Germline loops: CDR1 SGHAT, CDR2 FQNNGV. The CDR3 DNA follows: TGTGCCAGCAGCAGGACAGGGGCCCGATCCTACGAGCAGTACTTC. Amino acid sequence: CASSRTGARSYEQYF.

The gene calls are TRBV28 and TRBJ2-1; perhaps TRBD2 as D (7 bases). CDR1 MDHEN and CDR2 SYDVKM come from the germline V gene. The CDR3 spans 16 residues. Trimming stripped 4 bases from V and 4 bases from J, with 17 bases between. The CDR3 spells CASSSYREGKYNEQFF. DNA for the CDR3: TGTGCCAGCAGTTCCTACAGGGAGGGCAAGTACAATGAGCAGTTCTTC. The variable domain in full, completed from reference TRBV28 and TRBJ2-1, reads DVKVTQSSRYLVKRTGEKVFLECVQDMDHENMFWYRQDPGLGLRLIYFSYDVKMKEKGDIPEGYSVSREKKERFSLILESASTNQTSMYLCASSSYREGKYNEQFFGPGTRLTVL.

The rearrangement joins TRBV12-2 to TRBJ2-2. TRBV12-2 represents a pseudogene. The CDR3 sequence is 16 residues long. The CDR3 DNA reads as TGTGCAAGTCGCTTAGGCCGGGACCCGGAAGTCGGGGAGCTGTTTTTT. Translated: CASRLGRDPEVGELFF.

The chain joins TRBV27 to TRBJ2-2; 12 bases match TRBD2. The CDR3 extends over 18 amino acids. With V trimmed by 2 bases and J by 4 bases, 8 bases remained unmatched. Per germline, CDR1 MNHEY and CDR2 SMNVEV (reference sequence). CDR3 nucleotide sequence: TGTGCCAGCAGTTTACTCCTAGCGGGAGGGCTCGCCACCGGGGAGCTGTTTTTT. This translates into CASSLLLAGGLATGELFF.

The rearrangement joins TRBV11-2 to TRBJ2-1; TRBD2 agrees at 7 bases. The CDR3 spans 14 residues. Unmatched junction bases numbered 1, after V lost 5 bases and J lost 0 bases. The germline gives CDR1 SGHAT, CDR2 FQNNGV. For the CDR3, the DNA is TGTGCCAGCAGCCTAGCGGACTCCTACAATGAGCAGTTCTTC. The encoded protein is CASSLADSYNEQFF. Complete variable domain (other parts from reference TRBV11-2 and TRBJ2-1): EAGVAQSPRYKIIEKRQSVAFWCNPISGHATLYWYQQILGQGPKLLIQFQNNGVVDDSQLPKDRFSAERLKGVDSTLKIQPAKLEDSAVYLCASSLADSYNEQFFGPGTRLTVL.

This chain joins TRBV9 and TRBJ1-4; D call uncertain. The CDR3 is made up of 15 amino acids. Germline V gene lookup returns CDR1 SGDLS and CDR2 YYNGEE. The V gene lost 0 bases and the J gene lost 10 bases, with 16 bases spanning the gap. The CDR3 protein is CASSVGDNPSGKLFF. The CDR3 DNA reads TGTGCCAGCAGCGTAGGAGACAATCCGTCAGGAAAACTGTTTTTT.

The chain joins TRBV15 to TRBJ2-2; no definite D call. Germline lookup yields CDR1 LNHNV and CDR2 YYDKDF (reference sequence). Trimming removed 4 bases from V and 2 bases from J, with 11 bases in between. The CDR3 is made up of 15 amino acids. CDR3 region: CATSTPELNTGELFF. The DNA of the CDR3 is TGTGCCACCAGCACCCCTGAGCTTAACACCGGGGAGCTGTTTTTT. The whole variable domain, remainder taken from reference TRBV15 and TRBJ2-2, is DAMVIQNPRYQVTQFGKPVTLSCSQTLNHNVMYWYQQKSSQAPKLLFHYYDKDFNNEADTPDNFQSRRPNTSFCFLDIRSPGLGDTAMYLCATSTPELNTGELFFGEGSRLTVL.

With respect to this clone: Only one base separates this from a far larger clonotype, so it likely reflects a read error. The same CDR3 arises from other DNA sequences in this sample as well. The CDR3 region has the DNA TGTGCCAGCAGGCAACCCCGACTGGACAGAGATAATGAAAAATTGTTTTTT. It encodes CASRQPRLDRDNEKLFF. The chain recombines TRBV28 with TRBJ1-4, with a possible D match to TRBD1 (6 bases). CDR1 and CDR2 from the germline V gene are MDHEN and SYDVKM. The CDR3 spans 17 residues. Supplemented by reference TRBV28 and TRBJ1-4, the full variable domain reads DVKVTQSSRYLVKRTGEKVFLECVQDMDHENMFWYRQDPGLGLRLIYFSYDVKMKEKGDIPEGYSVSREKKERFSLILESASTNQTSMYLCASRQPRLDRDNEKLFFGSGTQLSVL.

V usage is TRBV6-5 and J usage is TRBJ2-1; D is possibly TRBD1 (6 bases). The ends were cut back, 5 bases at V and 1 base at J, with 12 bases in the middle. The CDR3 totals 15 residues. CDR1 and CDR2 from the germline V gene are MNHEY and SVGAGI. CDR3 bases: TGTGCCAGCAGTAATACAGGGAATTCCTACAATGAGCAGTTCTTC. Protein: CASSNTGNSYNEQFF.